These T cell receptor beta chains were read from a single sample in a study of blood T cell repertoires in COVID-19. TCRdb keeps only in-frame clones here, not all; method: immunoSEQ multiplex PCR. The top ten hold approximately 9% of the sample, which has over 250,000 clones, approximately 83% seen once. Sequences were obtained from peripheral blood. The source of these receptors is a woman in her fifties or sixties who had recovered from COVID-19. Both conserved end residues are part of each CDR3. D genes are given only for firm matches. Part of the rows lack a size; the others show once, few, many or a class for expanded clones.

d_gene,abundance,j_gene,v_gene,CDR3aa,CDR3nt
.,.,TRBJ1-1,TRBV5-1,CASSLDRSLNTEAFF,TGCGCCAGCAGCTTGGATAGGAGCCTGAACACTGAAGCTTTCTTT
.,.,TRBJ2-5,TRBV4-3,CASSQVASVGTQYF,TGCGCCAGCAGCCAAGTCGCTAGCGTCGGGACCCAGTACTTC
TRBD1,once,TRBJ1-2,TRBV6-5,CASSHRGQPNYGYTF,TGTGCCAGCAGCCACAGGGGCCAACCTAACTATGGCTACACCTTC
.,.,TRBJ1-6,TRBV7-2,CASSSDIAPLHF,TGTGCCAGCAGCTCCGACATTGCACCCCTCCACTTT
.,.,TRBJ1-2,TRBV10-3,CAISTDGAYGYTF,TGTGCCATCAGCACCGACGGAGCGTATGGCTACACCTTC
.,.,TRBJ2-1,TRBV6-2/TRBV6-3,CASSLNPGRRSYNEQFF,TGTGCCAGCAGTCTTAATCCAGGGCGACGCTCCTACAATGAGCAGTTCTTC
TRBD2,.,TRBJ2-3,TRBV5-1,CASRGGARDTQYF,TGCGCCAGTCGCGGGGGGGCCAGAGATACGCAGTATTTT
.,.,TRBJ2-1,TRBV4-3,CASSQAGRGIREQFF,TGCGCCAGCAGCCAAGCGGGCAGGGGCATTCGGGAGCAGTTCTTC
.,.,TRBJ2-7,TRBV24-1,CATSGRLGHSYEQYF,TGTGCCACTAGTGGACGCTTGGGCCACTCCTACGAGCAGTACTTC
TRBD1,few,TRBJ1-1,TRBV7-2,CASSLDTGGATEAFF,TGTGCCAGCAGCTTGGACACAGGGGGGGCCACTGAAGCTTTCTTT
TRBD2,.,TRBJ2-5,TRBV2,CASGTSGTIQETQYF,TGTGCCAGCGGGACTAGCGGGACGATCCAAGAGACCCAGTACTTC
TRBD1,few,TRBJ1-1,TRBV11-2,CASSITGGDTEAFF,TGTGCCAGCAGTATCACAGGGGGAGACACTGAAGCTTTCTTT
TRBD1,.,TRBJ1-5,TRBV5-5,CASSLVGQVHQPQHF,TGTGCCAGCAGCTTGGTGGGACAGGTCCATCAGCCCCAGCATTTT
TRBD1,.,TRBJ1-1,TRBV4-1,CASSQDLGTGPPNTEAFF,TGCGCCAGCAGCCAAGATCTCGGGACAGGGCCCCCGAACACTGAAGCTTTCTTT
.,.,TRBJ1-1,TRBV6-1,CASSEEGTYKAFF,TGTGCCAGCAGTGAGGAAGGGACTTATAAAGCTTTCTTT
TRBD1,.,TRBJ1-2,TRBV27,CASSLTGTGWYTF,TGTGCCAGCAGTCTCACCGGGACAGGGTGGTACACCTTC